This T cell receptor (beta chain) was observed in a study of blood T cell repertoires in COVID-19 (dated by TCRdb to about 2020). With respect to the entire study: The collaborator samples originated in the United States, Italy and Spain and spanned the acute and convalescent phases of COVID-19. The material from the prospective study consisted of cDNA or gDNA derived from T cells, B-cell-depleted T cells, or PBMCs. The dataset comprised deeply sampled blood TCRbeta repertoires from subjects exposed to, actively infected with, or recovered from COVID-19. The repertoires were released in a freely available public database intended as a resource for research on the immune response to SARS-CoV-2. Samples were obtained from the ongoing ImmuneRACE study (first 160 participants) and from about 1,300 subjects provided by 6 global collaborators. The sample metadata nearly always contained a de-identified subject ID, COVID-19 status, age in years and sex. Where HLA class I and class II types were available, the types were taken from metadata supplied by the sample provider, not from assay-based typing.

Each collaborating institution followed its own protocols to collect whole blood in K2EDTA tubes. For TCRbeta analysis, collaborators shipped samples in one of three forms: frozen whole blood, isolated PBMCs, or DNA extracted from either of those sample types. Results and caveats for the whole study, not just this receptor: Clinical and demographic metadata were provided uncurated, with the amount varying by source and participant.

On this clone: Its antigen target is currently unknown. No much larger clonotype is one base removed from it; base qualities were not supplied.

The immunoSEQ Assay, a bias-controlled multiplex PCR, was used to amplify TCRbeta CDR3 regions from genomic DNA. Processing in the source paper ran as follows. Nucleated cell counts per sample were estimated from amplification of reference gene primers within the assay. To quantify the absolute abundance of each unique TCRbeta CDR3 rearrangement, sequence reads were collapsed and filtered. For each sample, productive Simpson clonality was calculated by taking the square root of Simpson's diversity index across productive rearrangements. The source is immuneACCESS, and TCRdb retained only in-frame sequences with V and J called. Part of the clones is not carried over; for the studies checked, unresolved V genes explain less than half of this, and the remainder is unexplained. D and trimming were read from the DNA, whereas the V and J calls and clone size are those reported in that table. In this sample the table shows tens of thousands of clones, more than 80% of which occur a single time. The ten largest make up 4% to 6% of the sample.

Trimming takes 8 bases from V and 8 bases from J, and the germline ends sit 18 bases apart. The CDR3, from cysteine to phenylalanine, totals 13 residues. Only the CDR3 DNA is retained, 39 bases long and in frame from the first base. The sequenced material came from peripheral blood. The sequence was obtained from a woman in her sixties or seventies with acute or convalescent COVID-19. Rearrangement joined TRBV12-3 or TRBV12-4 to TRBJ1-2; TRBD1 is perhaps the D gene, given 6 matching bases. CDR3 sequence: CASEFKGGSGYTF. The nucleotides read TGTGCCAGCGAGTTTAAAGGGGGAAGCGGCTACACCTTC.